Given below is one TCR beta chain in context. This sample was included in a study of T-cell reconstitution after alpha-beta-depleted transplantation in children. A library of TCRbeta sequences, prepared with unique molecular identifiers, was generated. TCRdb re-analysed the PCR reads in MiXCR, keeping a single row per CDR3 protein. The table lists about 500,000 distinct CDR3 sequences, about 31% of them singletons. CDR3 length: 13 residues. V lost 8 bases and J 4 bases, leaving 13 bases between the germline ends. Here the sequenced sample was PBMCs from the stem cell graft donor, taken from the stem cell graft. The clonotype was recovered from a human donor who donated a stem cell graft to a child with aplastic anemia. The chain is built from TRBV12-3 or TRBV12-4 and TRBJ2-3; D uncertain. CDR3 DNA: TGTGCCAGCCGATTGGTCTCGCCAGATACGCAGTATTTT. This translates into CASRLVSPDTQYF.